This is a list of T cell receptor beta chains from one sample in a study of blood T cell repertoires in COVID-19. The data were produced by immunoSEQ multiplex PCR, yet TCRdb's version contains in-frame clones alone and is incomplete. Altogether just over 95,000 clones are present, roughly 89% being singletons, with the ten largest covering less than 20%. Sequencing was carried out using peripheral blood. Receptor source: a human donor in a cohort sampled during active COVID-19. The CDR3 runs from the conserved cysteine through the conserved F or W. Each record gives: clone size, D gene, CDR3 length, V gene, J gene, CDR3 protein, CDR3 DNA. A D gene is named only where the DNA matches it firmly. The listing skips clone size in some rows; elsewhere it reads once, few, many or a size class.

>-|TRBD2|18|TRBV20-1|TRBJ2-1
CSASISGRAGSSYNEQFF
TGCAGTGCTAGTATTAGCGGGAGGGCAGGGAGCTCCTACAATGAGCAGTTCTTC
>-|TRBD2|13|TRBV20-1|TRBJ2-7
CSASQGLTYEQYF
TGCAGTGCTAGTCAGGGACTAACCTACGAGCAGTACTTC
>-|-|18|TRBV21-1|TRBJ1-5
CASSNPIKKGQGHQPQHF
TGTGCCAGCAGCAACCCCATAAAAAAGGGACAGGGACATCAGCCCCAGCATTTT
>-|TRBD1|14|TRBV16|TRBJ1-2
CASSQSGTGVDYTF
TGTGCCAGCAGCCAATCCGGGACAGGGGTTGACTACACCTTC
>-|TRBD2|18|TRBV5-4|TRBJ2-1
CASSLGLFAAGGYNEQFF
TGTGCCAGCAGCTTGGGTCTTTTTGCAGCGGGAGGCTACAATGAGCAGTTCTTC
>-|TRBD1|15|TRBV2|TRBJ1-5
CASGNGTGPNQPQHF
TGTGCCAGCGGCAACGGGACAGGGCCCAATCAGCCCCAGCATTTT
>-|TRBD2|16|TRBV5-1|TRBJ2-3
CASSPGLAGRADTQYF
TGCGCCAGCAGCCCAGGACTAGCGGGGCGGGCAGATACGCAGTATTTT
>-|TRBD1|14|TRBV4-2|TRBJ1-1
CASSQGGQVREAFF
TGTGCCAGCAGCCAAGGCGGACAGGTTCGCGAAGCTTTCTTT
>-|-|15|TRBV9|TRBJ2-6
CASSVESSGANVLTF
TGTGCCAGCAGCGTAGAATCTTCTGGGGCCAACGTCCTGACTTTC
>-|TRBD1|12|TRBV29-1|TRBJ1-3
CSARDSGNTIYF
TGCAGCGCTCGGGACAGCGGAAACACCATATATTTT
>-|-|14|TRBV19|TRBJ2-2
CASRTASNTGELFF
TGTGCCAGTAGGACAGCCTCGAACACCGGGGAGCTGTTTTTT
>-|TRBD2|17|TRBV3-1/TRBV3-2|TRBJ2-1
CASSQGRVRGGLYEQFF
TGTGCCAGCAGCCAAGGGAGGGTACGGGGGGGCCTGTATGAGCAGTTCTTC
>-|-|15|TRBV9|TRBJ1-2
CASSVEGSRGYGYTF
TGTGCCAGCAGCGTAGAGGGGTCGCGGGGCTATGGCTACACCTTC
>-|TRBD2|16|TRBV4-1|TRBJ2-1
CASSQEGTSGDNEQFF
TGCGCCAGCAGCCAAGAAGGGACTAGCGGGGACAATGAGCAGTTCTTC
>-|TRBD1|16|TRBV27|TRBJ1-5
CASRGQGSNSNQPQHF
TGTGCCAGCAGGGGACAGGGTAGCAATAGCAATCAGCCCCAGCATTTT
>-|TRBD1|14|TRBV2|TRBJ2-5
CASSVGQRIETQYF
TGTGCCAGCAGTGTGGGACAGAGGATAGAGACCCAGTACTTC
>-|TRBD2|15|TRBV3-1/TRBV3-2|TRBJ2-1
CASSHTGTSVNEQFF
TGTGCCAGCAGCCATACCGGGACTAGCGTAAATGAGCAGTTCTTC
>once|-|13|TRBV6-5|TRBJ1-1
CASSYSSAAWAFF
TGTGCCAGCAGTTACTCGAGCGCGGCGTGGGCTTTCTTT
>once|TRBD2|15|TRBV19|TRBJ2-1
CASSIASGNYNEQFF
TGTGCCAGTAGTATCGCTAGCGGGAACTACAATGAGCAGTTCTTC
>-|TRBD1|14|TRBV2|TRBJ1-1
CASSEQGAGTEAFF
TGTGCCAGCAGTGAGCAGGGGGCGGGGACTGAAGCTTTCTTT
>few|TRBD1|14|TRBV19|TRBJ2-7
CASSAGQGLLEQYF
TGTGCCAGTAGTGCCGGACAGGGCCTCCTCGAGCAGTACTTC
>-|-|12|TRBV7-9|TRBJ2-5
CASSLVGETQYF
TGTGCCAGCAGCTTAGTCGGGGAGACCCAGTACTTC
>-|TRBD1|14|TRBV5-1|TRBJ2-5
CASSLWSGGETQYF
TGCGCCAGCAGCTTGTGGTCAGGGGGAGAGACCCAGTACTTC
>-|TRBD1|16|TRBV7-9|TRBJ2-5
CASSEVGTGGLETQYF
TGTGCCAGCAGCGAAGTGGGGACAGGGGGCTTAGAGACCCAGTACTTC
>-|TRBD2|19|TRBV7-2|TRBJ2-7
CASSLGAFRPGRASSEQYF
TGTGCCAGCAGCTTAGGGGCCTTCCGGCCCGGGAGGGCCTCTTCGGAGCAGTACTTC
>-|TRBD2|15|TRBV6-6|TRBJ2-7
CASSPGGASYYEQYF
TGTGCCAGCAGCCCGGGAGGGGCCTCTTACTACGAGCAGTACTTC
>-|TRBD2|15|TRBV5-1|TRBJ2-1
CASSSGTGGLNEQFF
TGCGCCAGCAGCTCCGGGACGGGGGGTTTGAATGAGCAGTTCTTC
>-|-|13|TRBV4-1|TRBJ1-2
CASSQGGNYGYTF
TGCGCCAGCAGCCAGGGGGGTAACTATGGCTACACCTTC
>-|TRBD2|15|TRBV19|TRBJ2-5
CASSSGGSYQETQYF
TGTGCCAGCTCTAGCGGGGGTTCGTACCAAGAGACCCAGTACTTC
>-|-|16|TRBV6-6|TRBJ1-5
CASSYTPGPYNQPQHF
TGTGCCAGCAGTTACACCCCTGGGCCCTACAATCAGCCCCAGCATTTT
>-|-|14|TRBV5-4|TRBJ1-1
CASSLDPQNTEAFF
TGTGCCAGCAGCTTGGATCCCCAGAACACTGAAGCTTTCTTT
>-|TRBD1|14|TRBV11-1|TRBJ1-1
CASGRTGRNTEAFF
TGTGCCAGCGGAAGGACAGGGCGGAACACTGAAGCTTTCTTT
>few|-|15|TRBV4-1|TRBJ1-5
CASSQDGTFNQPQHF
TGCGCCAGCAGCCAAGATGGGACTTTCAATCAGCCCCAGCATTTT
>-|-|15|TRBV6-6|TRBJ1-1
CASSPVTGWDTEAFF
TGTGCCAGCAGTCCCGTAACAGGGTGGGACACTGAAGCTTTCTTT
>-|-|15|TRBV30|TRBJ1-1
CAWSLSKQGHTEAFF
TGTGCCTGGAGTTTATCGAAACAGGGCCATACTGAAGCTTTCTTT
>-|-|15|TRBV5-6|TRBJ1-2
CASSLGAGANYGYTF
TGTGCCAGCAGCTTGGGTGCAGGGGCTAACTATGGCTACACCTTC
>-|-|16|TRBV9|TRBJ2-3
CASSVGVGALTDTQYF
TGTGCCAGCAGCGTAGGGGTGGGGGCCCTCACAGATACGCAGTATTTT
>-|TRBD1|16|TRBV28|TRBJ2-1
CASSPPPPDRRDEQFF
TGTGCCAGCAGTCCGCCCCCCCCGGACAGGCGCGATGAGCAGTTCTTC
>-|TRBD1|15|TRBV19|TRBJ1-2
CASSIATGLNYGYTF
TGTGCCAGTAGTATCGCGACAGGGTTAAACTATGGCTACACCTTC
>-|TRBD2|16|TRBV5-4|TRBJ2-7
CASSLARGGSSYEQYF
TGTGCCAGCAGCCTTGCACGGGGGGGGAGCTCCTACGAGCAGTACTTC
>-|-|14|TRBV5-1|TRBJ1-1
CASSPPQGNTEAFF
TGCGCCAGCAGCCCTCCACAGGGGAACACTGAAGCTTTCTTT
>few|-|13|TRBV19|TRBJ1-1
CASSIAGDSQAFF
TGTGCCAGTAGTATAGCAGGAGACAGTCAAGCTTTCTTT
>-|-|14|TRBV2|TRBJ2-3
CASRSRLSKGPQYF
TGTGCCAGCAGGAGCCGCCTTAGTAAGGGGCCGCAGTATTTT
>-|-|15|TRBV19|TRBJ2-6
CASRGGQSGANVLTF
TGTGCCAGTAGGGGGGGACAGTCTGGGGCCAACGTCCTGACTTTC
>-|-|14|TRBV5-1|TRBJ1-2
CASSPGHGDYGYTF
TGCGCCAGCAGCCCCGGACACGGAGACTATGGCTACACCTTC